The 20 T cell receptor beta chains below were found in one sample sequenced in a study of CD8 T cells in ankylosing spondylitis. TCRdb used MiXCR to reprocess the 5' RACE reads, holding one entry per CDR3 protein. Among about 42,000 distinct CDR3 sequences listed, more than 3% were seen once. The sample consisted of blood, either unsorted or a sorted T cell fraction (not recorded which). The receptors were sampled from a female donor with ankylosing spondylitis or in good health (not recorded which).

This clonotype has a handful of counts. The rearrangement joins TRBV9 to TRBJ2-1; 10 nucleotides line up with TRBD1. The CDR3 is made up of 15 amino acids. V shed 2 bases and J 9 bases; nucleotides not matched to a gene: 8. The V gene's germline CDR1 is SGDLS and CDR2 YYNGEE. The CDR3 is CASSVRGQGYREQFF. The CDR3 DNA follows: TGTGCCAGCAGCGTCCGGGGACAGGGGTACCGTGAGCAGTTCTTC. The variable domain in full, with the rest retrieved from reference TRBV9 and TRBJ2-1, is DSGVTQTPKHLITATGQRVTLRCSPRSGDLSVYWYQQSLDQGLQFLIQYYNGEERAKGNILERFSAQQFPDLHSELNLSSLELGDSALYFCASSVRGQGYREQFFGPGTRLTVL.

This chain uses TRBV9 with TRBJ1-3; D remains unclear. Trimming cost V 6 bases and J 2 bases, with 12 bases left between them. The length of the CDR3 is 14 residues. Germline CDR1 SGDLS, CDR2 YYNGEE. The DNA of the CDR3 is TGTGCCAGCACCAAGGGAGGGCCTGGAAACACCATATATTTT. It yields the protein CASTKGGPGNTIYF.

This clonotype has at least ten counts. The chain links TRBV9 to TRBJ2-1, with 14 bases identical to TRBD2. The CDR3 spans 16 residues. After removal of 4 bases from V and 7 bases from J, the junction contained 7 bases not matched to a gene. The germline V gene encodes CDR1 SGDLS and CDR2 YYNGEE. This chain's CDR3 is CASSPGLAGAENEQFF. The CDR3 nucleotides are TGTGCCAGCAGCCCGGGACTAGCGGGGGCGGAGAATGAGCAGTTCTTC.

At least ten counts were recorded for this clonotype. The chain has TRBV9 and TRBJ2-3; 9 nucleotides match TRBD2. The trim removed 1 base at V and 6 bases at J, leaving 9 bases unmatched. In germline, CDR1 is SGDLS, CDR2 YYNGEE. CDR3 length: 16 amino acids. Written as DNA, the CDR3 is TGTGCCAGCAGCGTATCCTTAGCGGGGGCAGGGGATACGCAGTATTTT. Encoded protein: CASSVSLAGAGDTQYF.

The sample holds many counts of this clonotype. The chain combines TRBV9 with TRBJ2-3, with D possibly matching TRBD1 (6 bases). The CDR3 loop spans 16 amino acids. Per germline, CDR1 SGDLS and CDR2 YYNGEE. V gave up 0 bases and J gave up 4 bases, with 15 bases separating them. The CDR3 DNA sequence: TGTGCCAGCAGCGTAGGGGCAGGGGCCGTCGCAGATACGCAGTATTTT. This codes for CASSVGAGAVADTQYF.

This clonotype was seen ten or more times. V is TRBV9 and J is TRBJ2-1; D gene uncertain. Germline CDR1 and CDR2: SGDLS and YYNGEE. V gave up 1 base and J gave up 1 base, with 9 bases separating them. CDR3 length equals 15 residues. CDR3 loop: CASSVSQRSYNEQFF. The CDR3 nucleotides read TGTGCCAGCAGCGTAAGTCAGAGATCCTACAATGAGCAGTTCTTC.

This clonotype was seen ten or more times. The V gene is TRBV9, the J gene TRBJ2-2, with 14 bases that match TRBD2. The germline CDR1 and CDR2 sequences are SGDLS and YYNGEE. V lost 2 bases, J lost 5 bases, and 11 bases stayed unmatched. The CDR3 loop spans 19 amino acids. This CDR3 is CASSVSPGLAGALTGELFF. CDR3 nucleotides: TGTGCCAGCAGCGTCTCCCCGGGACTAGCGGGGGCCCTTACCGGGGAGCTGTTTTTT. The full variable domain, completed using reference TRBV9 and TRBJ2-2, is DSGVTQTPKHLITATGQRVTLRCSPRSGDLSVYWYQQSLDQGLQFLIQYYNGEERAKGNILERFSAQQFPDLHSELNLSSLELGDSALYFCASSVSPGLAGALTGELFFGEGSRLTVL.

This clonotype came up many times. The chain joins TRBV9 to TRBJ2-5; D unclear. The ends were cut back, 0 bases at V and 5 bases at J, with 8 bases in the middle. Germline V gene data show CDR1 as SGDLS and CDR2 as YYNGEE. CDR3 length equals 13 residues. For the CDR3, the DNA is TGTGCCAGCAGCGTAGACATTGCGGAGACCCAGTACTTC. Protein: CASSVDIAETQYF. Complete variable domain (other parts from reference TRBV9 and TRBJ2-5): DSGVTQTPKHLITATGQRVTLRCSPRSGDLSVYWYQQSLDQGLQFLIQYYNGEERAKGNILERFSAQQFPDLHSELNLSSLELGDSALYFCASSVDIAETQYFGPGTRLLVL.

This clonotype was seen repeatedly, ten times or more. The CDR3 sequence: CASSVEQLNNSPLHF. The CDR3 DNA reads as TGTGCCAGCAGCGTAGAACAGCTCAATAATTCACCCCTCCACTTT. V gene TRBV9 combines with J gene TRBJ1-6; no clear D gene. The germline gives CDR1 SGDLS, CDR2 YYNGEE. The V end lost 0 bases, the J end lost 5 bases, and 9 bases lay between the germline ends. There are 15 residues in the CDR3.

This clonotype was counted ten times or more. CDR3 loop: CASSLTPPSHPGELFF. CDR3 nucleotide sequence: TGTGCCAGCAGCTTAACCCCCCCCAGTCATCCCGGGGAGCTGTTTTTT. This chain joins TRBV11-1 and TRBJ2-2; D is undetermined. Per germline, CDR1 SGHAT and CDR2 FQDESV (reference sequence). The CDR3 contains 16 residues. The V end was cut by 2 bases, the J end by 6 bases, with 16 bases between.

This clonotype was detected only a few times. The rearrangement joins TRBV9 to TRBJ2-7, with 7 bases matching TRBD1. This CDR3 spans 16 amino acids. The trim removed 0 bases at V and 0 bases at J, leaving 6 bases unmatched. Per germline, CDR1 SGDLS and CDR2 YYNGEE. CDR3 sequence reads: CASSVGGGALSYEQYF. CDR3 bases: TGTGCCAGCAGCGTAGGAGGGGGCGCTCTCTCCTACGAGCAGTACTTC.

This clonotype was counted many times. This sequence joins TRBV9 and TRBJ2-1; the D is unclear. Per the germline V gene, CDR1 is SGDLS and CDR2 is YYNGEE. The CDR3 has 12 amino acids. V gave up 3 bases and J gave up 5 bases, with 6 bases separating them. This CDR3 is CASSADHNEQFF. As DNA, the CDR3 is TGTGCCAGCAGCGCAGACCACAATGAGCAGTTCTTC.

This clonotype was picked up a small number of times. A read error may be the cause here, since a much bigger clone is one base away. CDR3 loop: CASSVAPGRSYEQYF. The CDR3 DNA reads TGTGCCAGCAGCGTAGCCCCGGGACGGTCCTACGAGCAGTACTTC. This chain uses TRBV9 with TRBJ2-7; D is tentatively TRBD1 or TRBD2 (5 bases each). The V end was cut by 0 bases, the J end by 1 base, with 11 bases between. Germline assignment: CDR1 SGDLS and CDR2 YYNGEE. The CDR3 spans 15 residues.

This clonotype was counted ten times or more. As DNA, the CDR3 is TGTGCCAGCAGCCCTAACTTCCGGGATGAGCAGTTCTTC. It translates to CASSPNFRDEQFF. J is TRBJ2-1 and V is TRBV9; the D is unclear. Germline V gene lookup returns CDR1 SGDLS and CDR2 YYNGEE. The V end lost 4 bases, the J end lost 8 bases, and 13 bases lay between the germline ends. The CDR3 sequence is 13 residues long.

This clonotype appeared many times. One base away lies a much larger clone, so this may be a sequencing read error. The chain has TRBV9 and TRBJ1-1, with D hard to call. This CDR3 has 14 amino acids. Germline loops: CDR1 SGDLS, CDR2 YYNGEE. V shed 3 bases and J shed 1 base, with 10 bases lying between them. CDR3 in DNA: TGTGCCAGCAGCGAGTGGACGGGGAACACTGAAGCTTTCTTT. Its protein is CASSEWTGNTEAFF.

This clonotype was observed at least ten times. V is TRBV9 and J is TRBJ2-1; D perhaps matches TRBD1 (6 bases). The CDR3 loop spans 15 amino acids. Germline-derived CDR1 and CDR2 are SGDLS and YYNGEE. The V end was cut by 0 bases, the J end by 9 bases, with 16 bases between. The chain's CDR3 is CASSVGDTFSGEQFF. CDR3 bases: TGTGCCAGCAGCGTAGGGGACACTTTTTCCGGTGAGCAGTTCTTC.

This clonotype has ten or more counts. DNA for the CDR3: TGTGCCAGCAGCCCCTACCCTGGGGGTGGGAGGCAAAACTATGGCTACACCTTC. Translation gives CASSPYPGGGRQNYGYTF. The chain uses TRBV9 and TRBJ1-2; D perhaps matches TRBD1 (5 bases). Germline values: CDR1 SGDLS, CDR2 YYNGEE. Trimming took off 4 bases at V and 2 bases at J, with 24 bases between the two ends. This CDR3 has 18 amino acids.

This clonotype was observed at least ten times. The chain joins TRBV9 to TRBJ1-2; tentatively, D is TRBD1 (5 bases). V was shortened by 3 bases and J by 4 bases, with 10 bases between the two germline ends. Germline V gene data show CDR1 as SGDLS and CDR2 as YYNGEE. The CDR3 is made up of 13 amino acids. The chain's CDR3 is CASSGGGLYGYTF. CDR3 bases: TGTGCCAGCAGCGGGGGGGGACTCTATGGCTACACCTTC.

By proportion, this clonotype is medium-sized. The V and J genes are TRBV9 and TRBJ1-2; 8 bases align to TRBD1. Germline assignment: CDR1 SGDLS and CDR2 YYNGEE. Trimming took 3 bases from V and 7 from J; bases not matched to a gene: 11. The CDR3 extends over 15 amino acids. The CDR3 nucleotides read TGTGCCAGCAGCGCCGAAGGGACAGGCTTTGGTGGCTACACCTTC. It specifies CASSAEGTGFGGYTF.

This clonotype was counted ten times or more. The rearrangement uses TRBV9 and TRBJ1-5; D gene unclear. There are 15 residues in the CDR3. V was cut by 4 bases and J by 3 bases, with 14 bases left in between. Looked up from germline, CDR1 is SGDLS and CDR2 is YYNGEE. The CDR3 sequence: CASSKGKGNNQPQHF. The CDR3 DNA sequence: TGTGCCAGCAGCAAGGGTAAGGGTAACAATCAGCCCCAGCATTTT.